This is a list of T cell receptor beta chains from one sample in a study of blood T cell repertoires in COVID-19. Repertoires were generated with immunoSEQ multiplex PCR, while TCRdb's copy carries only in-frame clones and drops some. The table records more than 300,000 clones, 85% to 95% of them present only once. Specimen: PBMCs or T cells enriched from blood (not recorded which). The source of these receptors is a woman aged 25 to 39 who had been exposed to COVID-19. The CDR3 runs from the conserved cysteine through the conserved F or W. A D gene is named only where the DNA matches it firmly. The size entry is marked missing in some rows and otherwise reads once, few, many or a size class.

CDR3aa: CASSHRVESEQYF
CDR3nt: TGTGCCAGCAGCCACAGGGTGGAAAGCGAGCAGTACTTC
abundance: few
v_gene: TRBV3-1/TRBV3-2
j_gene: TRBJ2-7
d_gene: NA

CDR3aa: CASSLPGLAGGSTGELFF
CDR3nt: TGTGCCAGCAGCTTGCCTGGACTAGCGGGGGGAAGCACCGGGGAGCTGTTTTTT
abundance: NA
v_gene: TRBV5-4
j_gene: TRBJ2-2
d_gene: TRBD2

CDR3aa: CASSSRGGLNTEAFF
CDR3nt: TGCGCCAGCAGCTCGCGGGGTGGGTTGAACACTGAAGCTTTCTTT
abundance: NA
v_gene: TRBV5-1
j_gene: TRBJ1-1
d_gene: NA

CDR3aa: CASSQRGTGGTNEKLFF
CDR3nt: TGTGCCAGCAGCCAGAGGGGGACAGGGGGAACTAATGAAAAACTGTTTTTT
abundance: NA
v_gene: TRBV4-2
j_gene: TRBJ1-4
d_gene: TRBD1

CDR3aa: CSGERGDYNEQFF
CDR3nt: TGCAGCGGTGAGCGGGGGGATTACAATGAGCAGTTCTTC
abundance: NA
v_gene: TRBV29-1
j_gene: TRBJ2-1
d_gene: TRBD2

CDR3aa: CASSLGQGVGAFF
CDR3nt: TGTGCCAGCAGCTTAGGACAGGGGGTAGGAGCTTTCTTT
abundance: NA
v_gene: TRBV7-6
j_gene: TRBJ1-1
d_gene: TRBD1

CDR3aa: CASSKRTGVSEKLFF
CDR3nt: TGTGCCAGCAGCAAGAGGACAGGGGTTAGCGAAAAACTGTTTTTT
abundance: NA
v_gene: TRBV7-8
j_gene: TRBJ1-4
d_gene: TRBD1

CDR3aa: CASPGQGKQYF
CDR3nt: TGTGCCAGCCCGGGACAGGGAAAGCAGTACTTC
abundance: few
v_gene: TRBV2
j_gene: TRBJ2-7
d_gene: TRBD1

CDR3aa: CASSGSSYEQYF
CDR3nt: TGTGCCAGCAGTGGGAGCTCCTACGAGCAGTACTTC
abundance: NA
v_gene: TRBV7-2
j_gene: TRBJ2-7
d_gene: NA

CDR3aa: CASSRGQGASQPQHF
CDR3nt: TGTGCCAGTAGTAGGGGACAGGGGGCAAGTCAGCCCCAGCATTTT
abundance: NA
v_gene: TRBV19
j_gene: TRBJ1-5
d_gene: TRBD1

CDR3aa: CASSLQGAFTSYEQYF
CDR3nt: TGTGCCAGCAGCTTACAGGGGGCATTTACCTCCTACGAGCAGTACTTC
abundance: NA
v_gene: TRBV5-6
j_gene: TRBJ2-7
d_gene: TRBD1

CDR3aa: CASSQGTGGSGTEAFF
CDR3nt: TGCGCCAGCAGCCAAGGGACAGGGGGCTCGGGCACTGAAGCTTTCTTT
abundance: NA
v_gene: TRBV4-3
j_gene: TRBJ1-1
d_gene: TRBD1

CDR3aa: CAISSQGAGTEAFF
CDR3nt: TGTGCCATCAGTAGTCAGGGGGCAGGGACTGAAGCTTTCTTT
abundance: NA
v_gene: TRBV10-3
j_gene: TRBJ1-1
d_gene: TRBD1

CDR3aa: CASSFLQGASTEAFF
CDR3nt: TGTGCCAGCAGCTTTCTCCAGGGGGCCTCCACTGAAGCTTTCTTT
abundance: NA
v_gene: TRBV11-1
j_gene: TRBJ1-1
d_gene: TRBD1

CDR3aa: CASRLSYRGMNYEQYF
CDR3nt: TGTGCCAGCAGGCTAAGTTACAGGGGGATGAACTACGAGCAGTACTTC
abundance: NA
v_gene: TRBV13
j_gene: TRBJ2-7
d_gene: TRBD1

CDR3aa: CASSPLGQGTGELFF
CDR3nt: TGTGCCAGCAGTCCCCTTGGACAGGGGACCGGGGAGCTGTTTTTT
abundance: NA
v_gene: TRBV6-2/TRBV6-3
j_gene: TRBJ2-2
d_gene: TRBD1

CDR3aa: CASSSRGTGELFNEKLFF
CDR3nt: TGCGCCAGCAGCTCTCGCGGGACAGGGGAACTCTTTAATGAAAAACTGTTTTTT
abundance: NA
v_gene: TRBV4-3
j_gene: TRBJ1-4
d_gene: TRBD1

CDR3aa: CASSLALIGMGRNNQPQHF
CDR3nt: TGTGCCAGCAGCTTAGCGCTAATCGGTATGGGGAGGAACAATCAGCCCCAGCATTTT
abundance: NA
v_gene: TRBV7-2
j_gene: TRBJ1-5
d_gene: NA

CDR3aa: CASSLALRNTGELFF
CDR3nt: TGTGCCAGCAGCTTAGCGCTCAGGAACACCGGGGAGCTGTTTTTT
abundance: NA
v_gene: TRBV11-1
j_gene: TRBJ2-2
d_gene: NA

CDR3aa: CASSQDPGTPNTEAFF
CDR3nt: TGTGCCAGCAGCCAAGACCCCGGGACTCCGAACACTGAAGCTTTCTTT
abundance: NA
v_gene: TRBV4-2
j_gene: TRBJ1-1
d_gene: NA

CDR3aa: CASSPPIGNTIYF
CDR3nt: TGTGCCAGCAGCCCGCCTATTGGAAACACCATATATTTT
abundance: NA
v_gene: TRBV7-9
j_gene: TRBJ1-3
d_gene: NA

CDR3aa: CASSLAGGNREAFF
CDR3nt: TGTGCCAGCAGCTTAGCGGGGGGGAACCGTGAGGCTTTCTTT
abundance: NA
v_gene: TRBV11-2
j_gene: TRBJ1-1
d_gene: NA